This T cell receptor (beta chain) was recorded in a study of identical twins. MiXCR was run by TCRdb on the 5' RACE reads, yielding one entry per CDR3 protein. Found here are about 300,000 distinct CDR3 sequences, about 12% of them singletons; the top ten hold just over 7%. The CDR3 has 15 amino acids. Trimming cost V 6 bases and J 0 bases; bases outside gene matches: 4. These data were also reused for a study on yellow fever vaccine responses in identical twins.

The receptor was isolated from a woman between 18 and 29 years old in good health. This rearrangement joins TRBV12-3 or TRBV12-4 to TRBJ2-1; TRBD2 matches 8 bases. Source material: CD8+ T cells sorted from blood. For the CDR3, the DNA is TGTGCCAGCAGCCCCGGGACTAGCTCCTACAATGAGCAGTTCTTC. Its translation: CASSPGTSSYNEQFF.